This TCR beta chain was documented in a study of T cell clonality in common variable immunodeficiency (dated by TCRdb to between 2014 and 2017). For sequencing, equivalent amounts of genomic DNA were input from CVID and control samples. For every sample, a 60 bp segment covering the rearranged TCRbeta CDR3 region was amplified and then sequenced. The immunoSEQ assay, a bias-corrected multiplex PCR combined with high-throughput sequencing, was used to amplify TCRbeta. In the authors' own workflow: Every unique nucleotide sequence counted as a clone and was annotated with V, D and J genes, copy number and frequency. Sequences were labeled productive if in frame, and non-productive if out of frame or containing stop codons. As previously described, Shannon's entropy was used to calculate clonality. The predicted amino acid sequences of productive clones were used to derive the mean CDR3 Kyte-Doolittle hydropathy. Scaled V gene usage was hierarchically clustered using Manhattan distance and complete linkage with the R hclust function. To assess clone sharing by CDR3 amino acid sequence, 12 repertoires per group were resampled over 100 rounds. The repertoires were screened for approximately 72 published EBV-specific TCRbeta sequences and around 250 published CMV-specific TCRbeta sequences. Two CVID samples that yielded fewer than 10,000 sequences were excluded from the analysis, so 42 CVID repertoires were retained. TCRdb's version of the immuneACCESS table is confined to in-frame rearrangements and falls short of the full clone set. An unresolved V gene accounts for under half of the shortfall where checked; the remainder is of unknown origin. V and J calls and clone size are copied from that table; D and trimming were computed from the DNA. For this sample, over 45,000 clones are listed, none of them singletons. Together, the top ten hold roughly 2% of the sample.

Most of the CVID patients and most of the healthy controls were of Caucasian heritage. Heparinized peripheral whole blood samples of about 5 to 8 ml were collected from each donor. Genomic DNA from adults with common variable immune deficiency (CVID) and from healthy adult controls was used for sequencing of TCRbeta CDR3 repertoires. The control group was made up of about 22 healthy adult volunteers (about ten male and around 12 female) whose ages ranged from roughly 23 to 66 years, with a mean age of about 35. Diluted blood was density-centrifuged over Hypaque 1077 or Ficoll-Paque to isolate peripheral blood mononuclear cells. Genomic DNA was obtained from unsorted mononuclear cells using either Qiagen column purification or a centrifugation-based method. The paper as a whole reports these results and caveats: CVID TCRbeta sequences reportedly showed fewer deletions and N-nucleotide insertions and lacked highly modified clones with 13 or more V deletions. CVID subjects shared fewer TCRbeta clones with each other than healthy controls did (p < 0.0001). TCRbeta clonality was higher in CVID subjects than in healthy controls (t-test p = 0.018), and the increase was most characteristic of about a third of subjects. It was noted by the authors that sequencing of the repertoires of T cell subpopulations would be needed to clarify the cause of the increased clonality in CVID. Correlations of repertoire features with clinical complications were constrained by heterogeneity among patients within the CVID cohort. Although equal DNA input was used, an average of roughly 80,000 unique sequences per sample was obtained for controls, compared with about 30,000 for CVID samples.

Trimming at the junction amounts to 1 base on V and 4 bases on J, and the germline ends lie 7 bases apart. Based on the germline V gene (reference sequence), the CDR1 and CDR2 sequences are DFQATT and SNEGSKA. The CDR3, from cysteine to phenylalanine, totals 12 residues. The CDR3 was read in part: 27 bases, with the frame set at base 1. This clone was picked up many times. Its specific antigen is unknown. The read terminates 3 residues before the CDR3 end, so the remaining end is supplied by the germline J gene. The receptor chain draws on TRBV20-1 and TRBJ1-1, and perhaps TRBD1 as D gene, on 5 matching bases. Sequencing was done on a sample of peripheral blood mononuclear cells. This TCR derives from a person between 18 and 75 years old in good health. CDR3 bases read: TGCAGTGCTAGAGTGGGGGGCACTGAA. It codes for CSARVGGTE. The CDR3 reads in full as CSARVGGTEAFF.